This entry lists 20 T cell receptor beta chains sequenced from one sample in a study of blood T cell repertoires in COVID-19. Method: immunoSEQ multiplex PCR; TCRdb's copy keeps in-frame clones and lacks some. This sample carries 140,000 to 150,000 clones, 88% of them seen once, and the ten largest clones take around 2.3%. Input material: peripheral blood. The receptors shown here come from a human donor with COVID-19, enrolled during active disease. The donor label of this sample is uncertain.

The chain carries TRBV19 and TRBJ1-6; the match to TRBD1 covers 7 bases. V lost 5 bases to trimming and J lost 1 base; unmatched junction nucleotides: 11. This CDR3 is 18 amino acids long. Germline CDR1 reads LNHDA; CDR2 reads SQIVND (reference sequence). CDR3: CASSPPTGIPSYNSPLHF. CDR3 in DNA: TGTGCCAGTAGTCCCCCGACAGGGATTCCGTCCTATAATTCACCCCTCCACTTT.

The chain combines TRBV19 with TRBJ1-1; D not resolved. Looked up from germline, CDR1 is LNHDA and CDR2 is SQIVND (reference sequence). This CDR3 is 12 amino acids long. Trimming stripped 7 bases from V and 10 bases from J, with 16 bases between. As DNA, the CDR3 is TGTGCCAGTACCGGATACGGGATGGGAGCTTTCTTT. Its translation: CASTGYGMGAFF.

The gene calls are TRBV27 and TRBJ1-5; a possible D gene is TRBD1 (5 bases). Trimming pared 3 bases from V and 3 bases from J, leaving 12 bases between. Germline CDR1 is MNHEY and CDR2 is SMNVEV (reference sequence). The CDR3 is 15 residues long. CDR3 bases: TGTGCCAGCAGTTTCGAGCGGGGGATCAATCAGCCCCAGCATTTT. Protein product: CASSFERGINQPQHF.

This chain links TRBV19 with TRBJ1-6; D not certain. Germline CDR1 is LNHDA and CDR2 is SQIVND (reference sequence). This CDR3 has 14 residues. Deletions cut 6 bases from V and 2 bases from J, with 8 bases between. DNA for the CDR3: TGTGCCAGTAGCCCAGCGACCTATAATTCACCCCTCCACTTT. This encodes CASSPATYNSPLHF.

The chain carries TRBV11-1 and TRBJ2-2; D is perhaps TRBD1 (5 bases). V was trimmed by 1 base and J by 7 bases, leaving 13 bases between them. CDR1 and CDR2 from the germline V gene are SGHAT and FQDESV (reference sequence). CDR3 length: 15 residues. The CDR3, as DNA: TGTGCCAGCAGCTTAGGGCAGGGTCTCATCGGGGAGCTGTTTTTT. It codes for CASSLGQGLIGELFF. Together with reference TRBV11-1 and TRBJ2-2, the CDR3 gives the full variable domain: EAEVAQSPRYKITEKSQAVAFWCDPISGHATLYWYRQILGQGPELLVQFQDESVVDDSQLPKDRFSAERLKGVDSTLKIQPAELGDSAMYLCASSLGQGLIGELFFGEGSRLTVL.

This rearrangement joins TRBV15 to TRBJ2-4; the D is unclear. Germline lookup yields CDR1 LNHNV and CDR2 YYDKDF (reference sequence). This CDR3 comprises 15 residues. Trimming took 0 bases from V and 1 from J, leaving 7 bases between them. In nucleotides, the CDR3 is TGTGCCACCAGCAGAGATCGAGAGGCCAAAAACATTCAGTACTTC. Protein product: CATSRDREAKNIQYF.

This chain joins TRBV12-3 or TRBV12-4 and TRBJ1-3; no definite D call. V lost 1 base and J 4 bases, leaving 5 bases between the germline ends. The CDR3 loop spans 13 amino acids. CDR3 protein: CASSLVSGNTIYF. The DNA of the CDR3 is TGTGCCAGCAGTTTAGTTTCAGGAAACACCATATATTTT.

The genes are TRBV7-3 and TRBJ1-1; 8 bases are shared with TRBD1. The V segment lost 7 bases and the J segment 5 bases; nucleotides outside the gene matches: 12. The CDR3 contains 15 residues. Germline CDR1 and CDR2: SGHTA and FQGTGA. CDR3 protein: CASNQLGQGATEAFF. In DNA, the CDR3 is TGTGCCAGCAACCAGTTGGGGCAGGGGGCGACTGAAGCTTTCTTT.

J is TRBJ2-6 and V is TRBV5-1; TRBD1 aligns across 7 bases. From germline, CDR1 is SGHRS and CDR2 YFSETQ. The junction had 7 bases not matched to a gene; V was cut back by 1 base and J by 0 bases. The CDR3 spans 18 residues. CDR3 in DNA: TGCGCCAGCAGCTTGCTAACTGGGACAGCCTCTGGGGCCAACGTCCTGACTTTC. Translated, it gives CASSLLTGTASGANVLTF.

In this sample, this clone turned up once. The CDR3 protein is CASKIAGGHKFF. DNA of the CDR3: TGTGCCAGTAAAATAGCGGGGGGGCATAAGTTCTTC. The chain links TRBV19 to TRBJ2-1; TRBD2 matches at 11 bases. The J segment lost 14 bases and the V segment lost 7 bases, leaving 7 bases of the junction unmatched. Germline V gives CDR1 LNHDA, CDR2 SQIVND (reference sequence). The CDR3 covers 12 residues.

The chain has TRBV16 and TRBJ2-2; 7 positions match TRBD1. The CDR3 is 15 amino acids. Germline V CDR1 and CDR2: KGHSY, FQNENV. Unmatched junction bases numbered 3, after V lost 1 base and J lost 4 bases. This CDR3 reads CASSQFTGVTGELFF. As DNA, the CDR3 is TGTGCCAGCAGCCAATTTACAGGGGTCACCGGGGAGCTGTTTTTT.

The CDR3 loop reads CASRRDREDPIEQFF. The DNA for the CDR3 is TGTGCCAGCAGACGTGACAGGGAAGATCCAATCGAGCAGTTCTTC. V is TRBV5-4 and J is TRBJ2-1; 7 bases align to TRBD1. The germline gives CDR1 SGHNT, CDR2 YYREEE (reference sequence). The CDR3 covers 15 residues. With V trimmed by 5 bases and J by 10 bases, 15 bases remained unmatched. The whole variable domain, remainder taken from reference TRBV5-4 and TRBJ2-1, is ETGVTQSPTHLIKTRGQQVTLRCSSQSGHNTVSWYQQALGQGPQFIFQYYREEENGRGNFPPRFSGLQFPNYSSELNVNALELDDSALYLCASRRDREDPIEQFFGPGTRLTVL.

V and J are TRBV29-1 and TRBJ1-3; no reliable D call. Germline CDR1 is SQVTM and CDR2 is ANQGSEA. CDR3 length: 13 amino acids. The V end was cut by 3 bases, the J end by 0 bases, with 6 bases between. CDR3 loop: CSVDKSSGNTIYF. In DNA, the CDR3 is TGCAGCGTTGACAAATCCTCTGGAAACACCATATATTTT.

The chain joins TRBV5-1 to TRBJ1-1; no clear D gene. Trimming pared 3 bases from V and 8 bases from J, leaving 17 bases between. The CDR3 is 14 amino acids. Germline V gene data show CDR1 as SGHRS and CDR2 as YFSETQ. The CDR3 spells CASSWAQRGVEAFF. The CDR3 nucleotides read TGCGCCAGCAGCTGGGCCCAGCGGGGAGTGGAAGCTTTCTTT.

The V and J genes are TRBV5-4 and TRBJ2-5, with 9 bases aligning to TRBD1. V lost 4 bases, J lost 4 bases, and 8 bases stayed unmatched. This CDR3 comprises 15 residues. Germline V gene lookup returns CDR1 SGHNT and CDR2 YYREEE (reference sequence). The CDR3: CASSRDRAMGETQYF. CDR3 in DNA: TGTGCCAGCAGCAGGGACAGGGCCATGGGAGAGACCCAGTACTTC.

The CDR3 reads CASSPRHRNTIYF. The CDR3 bases are TGTGCCAGCAGTCCGCGTCACCGAAACACCATATATTTT. This chain uses TRBV25-1 with TRBJ1-3; D gene uncertain. Deletions cut 5 bases from V and 5 bases from J, with 10 bases between. The CDR3 has 13 amino acids. Germline CDR1 is MGHDK and CDR2 is SYGVNS.

The J gene is TRBJ2-7, the V gene TRBV6-5; 8 positions match TRBD2. The CDR3 totals 16 residues. From germline, CDR1 is MNHEY and CDR2 SVGAGI. Unmatched junction bases numbered 6, after V lost 0 bases and J lost 2 bases. The CDR3 region is CASSYSPAGGPYEQYF. The CDR3 DNA reads as TGTGCCAGCAGTTACTCGCCGGCGGGGGGACCCTACGAGCAGTACTTC.

In nucleotides, the CDR3 is TGTGCCAGCAGTGAACGGACAGGCTACGAGCAGTACTTC. Protein: CASSERTGYEQYF. The chain couples TRBV2 to TRBJ2-7; 7 bases are a match to TRBD1. V trimming: 2 bases; J trimming: 3 bases; junction bases outside the gene matches: 1. The germline V gene has CDR1 SNHLY and CDR2 FYNNEI. There are 13 residues in the CDR3.

The rearrangement uses TRBV6-2 or TRBV6-3 and TRBJ2-7; TRBD1 is a possible D gene (5 bases). Germline V gene lookup returns CDR1 MNHEY and CDR2 SVGEGT. The CDR3 consists of 12 residues. The ends were cut back, 5 bases at V and 4 bases at J, with 9 bases in the middle. Here the CDR3 reads CASSHGHYEQYF. CDR3 bases: TGTGCCAGCAGTCACGGACATTACGAGCAGTACTTC.

CDR3 region: CASRAGAYSGETQYF. CDR3 bases: TGCGCCAGCAGGGCGGGGGCTTATTCAGGAGAGACCCAGTACTTC. J is TRBJ2-5 and V is TRBV5-1, with D possibly TRBD2 on 7 matching bases. Trimming left V 5 bases short and J 4 bases short, with 18 bases between. This CDR3 is 15 amino acids long. Germline V CDR1 and CDR2: SGHRS, YFSETQ.